Reported below is one T cell receptor (beta chain). The data belong to a study of blood T cell repertoires in COVID-19. The overall study: Italy, Spain and the United States were the sources of the convalescent and acute COVID-19 samples. From T cells, B-cell-depleted T cells, or PBMCs came the material, which was cDNA or gDNA.

Methods used by the authors: Reference gene primer amplification gave nucleated cell count estimates. The assay was immunoSEQ multiplex PCR, and TCRdb's table has in-frame clones only and misses some. V and J calls and clone size come straight from that table; D and trimming were deduced from the DNA. The repertoire consists of 270,000 or so clones, with roughly 85% occurring once and the leading ten covering around 2.9%. CDR1 is SGDLS and CDR2 is YYNGEE in the germline V gene. The V end was cut by 4 bases, the J end by 2 bases, with 16 bases between. This CDR3 comprises 16 residues. This chain uses TRBV9 with TRBJ2-1, with D possibly TRBD2 on 6 matching bases. The TCR originated in a woman under 30 with acute or convalescent COVID-19. Sequencing input: peripheral blood. The CDR3 region is CASSRFLAHTYNEQFF. The DNA of the CDR3 is TGTGCCAGCAGCCGGTTCCTAGCGCATACCTACAATGAGCAGTTCTTC.